This T cell receptor (beta chain) was documented in a study of T cells in Graves' hyperthyroidism and ophthalmopathy. Patients having uncontrolled infection, another autoimmune disease, pregnancy or lactation were not included. For the diagnoses, clinical symptoms, serum thyroxine and TRAb, thyroid ultrasound and orbital computed tomography were used. Germline V CDR1 and CDR2: LGHDT, YNNKEL (reference sequence). The trim removed 6 bases at V and 4 bases at J, leaving 4 bases unmatched. The CDR3 has 13 amino acids. Whole-study findings and limits: Ophthalmopathy could be told apart from stable hyperthyroidism with a 13 V-J model. Most thyroid clonotypes expanded above 0.001 were also detected in blood.

What was amplified from RNA transcripts were TCR beta CDR3 regions. TCR CDR3 underwent first-round RT-PCR with the HTBI primer set. TCRdb re-called the multiplex PCR reads through MiXCR, storing one row per CDR3 protein. The data contain under 600,000 distinct CDR3 sequences, roughly 15% of them seen just once; the ten biggest clones take up less than 3.5%. This clonotype has a count of ten or more. Its target is unknown. J is TRBJ2-3 and V is TRBV3-1, with 7 bases that match TRBD2. This TCR came from a woman aged 40 to 55 with Graves' ophthalmopathy. The specimen was blood. The chain's CDR3 is CASRGGGADTQYF. For the CDR3, the DNA is TGTGCCAGCAGGGGGGGGGGTGCAGATACGCAGTATTTT.